The 7 T cell receptor beta chains below were found in one sample sequenced in a study of T-cell memory formation after mild COVID-19. TCRdb reanalysed the 5' RACE reads using MiXCR and keeps one entry per CDR3 protein. The top ten clones hold about 21% of a sample with about 250,000 distinct CDR3 sequences, more than 15% of them seen once. The source material was PBMCs or a T cell subset sorted from them (not recorded which). These receptors were obtained from a man aged 18-30 years who had mild COVID-19 (a few samples of this study predate the infection). Cell type and time point are not known.

This clonotype appeared a few times. V usage is TRBV11-2 and J usage is TRBJ1-2, with D possibly TRBD1 on 5 matching bases. The CDR3 loop spans 16 amino acids. V was clipped by 7 bases and J by 5 bases, with 23 bases between them. CDR1 and CDR2 (germline): SGHAT, FQNNGV. CDR3 DNA: TGTGCCAGCACCCAAGCAGGGACCGCCCCTGCGTATGGCTACACCTTC. It yields the protein CASTQAGTAPAYGYTF.

V usage is TRBV5-1 and J usage is TRBJ2-2; D is ambiguous. Trimming took off 0 bases at V and 1 base at J, with 10 bases between the two ends. Germline CDR1 reads SGHRS; CDR2 reads YFSETQ. The CDR3 consists of 16 residues. The DNA of the CDR3 is TGCGCCAGCAGCTTGGTCGGGCTTCTGAACACCGGGGAGCTGTTTTTT. This gives the protein CASSLVGLLNTGELFF.

Many counts were recorded for this clonotype. The chain is built from TRBV7-6 and TRBJ2-7; tentatively, D is TRBD2 (6 bases). V lost 4 bases, J lost 5 bases, and 15 bases lay in between. The CDR3 is made up of 14 amino acids. CDR1 SGHVS and CDR2 FNYEAQ come from the germline V gene. The CDR3 DNA reads TGTGCCAGCAGCTCAGTTCGGGGGTACCACGAGCAGTACTTC. Protein: CASSSVRGYHEQYF.

This chain links TRBV25-1 with TRBJ2-5; D may be TRBD1 (5 bases). CDR3 length equals 12 residues. Germline-derived CDR1 and CDR2 are MGHDK and SYGVNS. Trimming pared 8 bases from V and 5 bases from J, leaving 12 bases between. The CDR3 coding sequence is TGTGCCAGCTTGGCAGGGATGGAGACCCAGTACTTC. It encodes CASLAGMETQYF.

A single count supports this clonotype. This chain joins TRBV27 and TRBJ1-6, with 9 bases matching TRBD1. Trimming cost V 2 bases and J 9 bases; bases outside gene matches: 5. CDR3 length: 15 residues. Germline CDR1 and CDR2: MNHEY and SMNVEV (reference sequence). This chain's CDR3 is CASSLEDRGSSPLHF. The CDR3 region has the DNA TGTGCCAGCAGTTTAGAAGACAGGGGGTCTTCACCCCTCCACTTT.

This clonotype was observed a handful of times. The CDR3 sequence is CASSPRGFLGGYTF. CDR3 nucleotide sequence: TGTGCCAGCAGCCCACGGGGCTTTTTGGGTGGCTACACCTTC. The J gene is TRBJ1-2, the V gene TRBV3-1, with a possible D match to TRBD1 (5 bases). The germline V and J ends were trimmed by 4 bases and 7 bases, with 16 bases remaining between them. In germline, CDR1 is LGHDT, CDR2 YNNKEL (reference sequence). This CDR3 region has 14 residues.

This chain connects TRBV10-3 to TRBJ2-5, with 10 bases fitting TRBD2. Germline CDR1 ENHRY, CDR2 SYGVKD. The CDR3 covers 13 residues. The trim removed 5 bases at V and 10 bases at J, leaving 7 bases unmatched. CDR3 nucleotides: TGTGCCATCAGTACTAGCGGGGACGTGGACCAGTACTTC. Translated, it gives CAISTSGDVDQYF.